The 18 T cell receptor beta chains listed next were all sequenced from one sample in a study of cytomegalovirus exposure and HLA in healthy donors. TCRdb's table, derived via immunoSEQ multiplex PCR, lists solely in-frame clones and lacks some. The sample consists of about 160,000 clones, around 96% of them appearing once. The sample consisted of PBMCs. Every receptor here comes from a woman aged 18-30 years in good health and CMV-seronegative.

This chain links TRBV6-5 with TRBJ1-1; 9 bases are shared with TRBD1. Per germline, CDR1 MNHEY and CDR2 SVGAGI. After removal of 5 bases from V and 0 bases from J, the junction contained 4 bases not matched to a gene. The CDR3 length is 15 residues. CDR3 bases: TGTGCCAGCAGTATCGACAGGGGGGTGAACACTGAAGCTTTCTTT. It yields the protein CASSIDRGVNTEAFF.

The V call is TRBV9, the J call TRBJ2-1, with TRBD2 matching 11 bases. Trimming at V came to 1 base and at J to 2 bases, leaving 2 bases not matched to a gene. The CDR3 is 16 amino acids. Germline V gene data show CDR1 as SGDLS and CDR2 as YYNGEE. The CDR3 sequence: CASSVKLAGAYNEQFF. The CDR3 coding sequence is TGTGCCAGCAGCGTAAAACTAGCGGGGGCCTACAATGAGCAGTTCTTC. Full variable domain (remainder filled in from reference TRBV9 and TRBJ2-1): DSGVTQTPKHLITATGQRVTLRCSPRSGDLSVYWYQQSLDQGLQFLIQYYNGEERAKGNILERFSAQQFPDLHSELNLSSLELGDSALYFCASSVKLAGAYNEQFFGPGTRLTVL.

CDR3 region: CASRHGTGVSGTDTQYF. The CDR3 DNA is TGCGCCAGCAGACATGGGACAGGGGTTTCGGGCACAGATACGCAGTATTTT. The chain links TRBV5-1 to TRBJ2-3; 10 bases match TRBD1. Trimming took 5 bases from V and 1 from J; bases not matched to a gene: 10. The CDR3 spans 17 residues. Germline V CDR1 and CDR2: SGHRS, YFSETQ.

CDR3 residues: CASAAGTGTDTQYF. CDR3 DNA sequence: TGTGCCAGTGCCGCCGGGACAGGCACAGATACGCAGTATTTT. The chain recombines TRBV19 with TRBJ2-3; 7 bases fit TRBD1. The V gene's germline CDR1 is LNHDA and CDR2 SQIVND (reference sequence). V was pared by 8 bases and J by 1 base, with 6 bases of the junction left unmatched. CDR3 length equals 14 residues.

This chain links TRBV27 with TRBJ2-7, with 8 bases fitting TRBD2. There are 14 residues in the CDR3. The V gene's germline CDR1 is MNHEY and CDR2 SMNVEV (reference sequence). After removal of 5 bases from V and 7 bases from J, the junction contained 10 bases not matched to a gene. As DNA, the CDR3 is TGTGCCAGCAGTCGCGTCGGGGGGGGAGGTGAGCAGTACTTC. Its translation is CASSRVGGGGEQYF.

This sequence joins TRBV13 and TRBJ1-1, with 7 bases identical to TRBD1. Germline V lookup: CDR1 PRHDT, CDR2 FYEKMQ (reference sequence). The V and J ends lost 8 bases and 6 bases, in that order; junction bases with no gene match: 18. The CDR3 extends over 16 amino acids. For the CDR3, the DNA is TGTGCCAGCGGACGTAGGGGTCTAACAGGGGATGCTGAAGCTTTCTTT. The encoded protein is CASGRRGLTGDAEAFF.

The rearrangement uses TRBV2 and TRBJ2-3, with a possible D match to TRBD2 (5 bases). V was pared by 4 bases and J by 4 bases, with 15 bases between. The CDR3 is 15 amino acids. The V gene's germline CDR1 is SNHLY and CDR2 FYNNEI. DNA of the CDR3: TGTGCCAGCAGTGTAACCAACGGGGTCGCAGATACGCAGTATTTT. Translating it yields CASSVTNGVADTQYF.

The chain carries TRBV10-3 and TRBJ2-5; 7 nucleotides agree with TRBD2. Germline trimming cut 6 bases from V and 5 bases from J; bases unmatched to any gene: 9. Germline V CDR1 and CDR2: ENHRY, SYGVKD. CDR3 length equals 14 residues. Written as DNA, the CDR3 is TGTGCCATCAGCCAGGGAGGGTATGGGGAGACCCAGTACTTC. This encodes CAISQGGYGETQYF.

A note on this clone: The same CDR3 also results from other DNA sequences found in this sample. The chain carries TRBV6-5 and TRBJ1-1; 7 nucleotides line up with TRBD1. Looked up from germline, CDR1 is MNHEY and CDR2 is SVGAGI. V gave up 6 bases and J gave up 1 base; unmatched junction bases: 2. The CDR3 sequence is 13 residues long. The CDR3 sequence: CASSRQGNTEAFF. CDR3 nucleotide sequence: TGTGCCAGCAGCCGACAGGGGAACACTGAAGCTTTCTTT.

The chain recombines TRBV5-5 with TRBJ1-2; TRBD1 matches 8 bases. The germline gives CDR1 SGHKS, CDR2 YYEKEE (reference sequence). The trim removed 2 bases at V and 7 bases at J, leaving 4 bases unmatched. CDR3 length: 13 residues. The CDR3 region is CASSFLQGGGYTF. CDR3 DNA: TGTGCCAGCAGCTTCCTACAGGGGGGTGGCTACACCTTC. Full variable domain (missing parts from reference TRBV5-5 and TRBJ1-2): DAGVTQSPTHLIKTRGQQVTLRCSPISGHKSVSWYQQVLGQGPQFIFQYYEKEERGRGNFPDRFSARQFPNYSSELNVNALLLGDSALYLCASSFLQGGGYTFGSGTRLTVV.

The V and J genes are TRBV6-1 and TRBJ2-4, with 8 nucleotides matching TRBD1. Germline CDR1 is MNHNS and CDR2 is SASEGT. CDR3 length: 14 amino acids. V lost 10 bases, J lost 3 bases, and 8 bases stayed unmatched. The CDR3 bases are TGTGCCACAGAGACAGGGGCAGGCAAAAACATTCAGTACTTC. Protein: CATETGAGKNIQYF.

The rearrangement links TRBV27 to TRBJ2-1; tentatively, D is TRBD1 (5 bases). V was clipped by 2 bases and J by 3 bases, with 5 bases between them. CDR1 and CDR2 (germline): MNHEY, SMNVEV (reference sequence). The CDR3 has 13 residues. The CDR3 reads CASSLDSYNEQFF. The CDR3 DNA reads as TGTGCCAGCAGTTTAGACAGCTACAATGAGCAGTTCTTC.

This chain joins TRBV6-5 and TRBJ2-1; TRBD2 agrees at 11 bases. The CDR3 is made up of 16 amino acids. V was clipped by 4 bases and J by 5 bases; unmatched bases: 7. CDR1 and CDR2 (germline): MNHEY, SVGAGI. CDR3 loop: CASSFLTSGVHNEQFF. Here the CDR3 DNA reads TGTGCCAGCAGTTTCCTGACTAGCGGGGTCCACAATGAGCAGTTCTTC.

The chain carries TRBV7-2 and TRBJ1-1, with 10 positions matching TRBD1. V lost 5 bases and J lost 11; bases outside the gene matches: 2. CDR3 length equals 11 residues. Germline CDR1 is SGHTA and CDR2 is FQGNSA. CDR3: CASSTGQGAFF. The CDR3 region has the DNA TGTGCCAGCAGCACGGGACAGGGGGCTTTCTTT.

V and J are TRBV9 and TRBJ1-1; D is unresolved. Trimming removed 0 bases from V and 2 bases from J, with 8 bases in between. The CDR3 has 14 residues. The germline gives CDR1 SGDLS, CDR2 YYNGEE. CDR3 residues: CASSVAQINTEAFF. DNA of the CDR3: TGTGCCAGCAGCGTAGCGCAGATTAACACTGAAGCTTTCTTT.

V gene TRBV2 combines with J gene TRBJ2-1; D is perhaps TRBD2 (5 bases). Germline V CDR1 and CDR2: SNHLY, FYNNEI. Trimming shortened V by 7 bases and J by 2 bases, and 9 bases separated the two germline ends. The CDR3 runs to 13 residues. The CDR3 region has the DNA TGTGCCAGCAAAACCGGGACCTACAATGAGCAGTTCTTC. Protein: CASKTGTYNEQFF.

The chain links TRBV11-2 to TRBJ2-5, with TRBD1 as a possible D gene (6 bases). Trimming removed 5 bases from V and 5 bases from J, with 18 bases in between. The germline gives CDR1 SGHAT, CDR2 FQNNGV. The CDR3 is 15 residues long. The CDR3: CASSRTENFQETQYF. For the CDR3, the DNA is TGTGCCAGCAGCCGGACAGAGAACTTCCAGGAGACCCAGTACTTC.

V and J are TRBV29-1 and TRBJ2-5; 13 nucleotides agree with TRBD2. This CDR3 contains 14 residues. Looked up from germline, CDR1 is SQVTM and CDR2 is ANQGSEA. With V trimmed by 5 bases and J by 3 bases, 3 bases remained unmatched. In nucleotides, the CDR3 is TGCAGCGTTTATGGACTAGCGGGAGAAGAGACCCAGTACTTC. It encodes CSVYGLAGEETQYF.